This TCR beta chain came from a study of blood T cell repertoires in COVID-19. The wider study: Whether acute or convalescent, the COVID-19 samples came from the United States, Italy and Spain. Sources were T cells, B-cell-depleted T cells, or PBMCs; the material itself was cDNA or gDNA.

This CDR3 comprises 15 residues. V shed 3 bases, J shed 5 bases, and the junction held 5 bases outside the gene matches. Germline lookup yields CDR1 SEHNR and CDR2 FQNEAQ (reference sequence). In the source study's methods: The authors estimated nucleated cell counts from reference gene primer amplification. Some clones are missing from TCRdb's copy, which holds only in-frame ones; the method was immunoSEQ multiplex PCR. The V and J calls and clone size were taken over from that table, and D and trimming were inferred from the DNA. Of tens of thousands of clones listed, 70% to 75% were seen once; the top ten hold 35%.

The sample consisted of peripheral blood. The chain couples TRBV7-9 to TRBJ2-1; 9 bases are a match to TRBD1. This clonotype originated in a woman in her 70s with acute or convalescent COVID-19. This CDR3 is CASSFMGQGNNEQFF. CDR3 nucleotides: TGTGCCAGCAGCTTTATGGGACAGGGTAACAATGAGCAGTTCTTC. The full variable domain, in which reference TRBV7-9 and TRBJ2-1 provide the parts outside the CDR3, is DTGVSQNPRHKITKRGQNVTFRCDPISEHNRLYWYRQTLGQGPEFLTYFQNEAQLEKSRLLSDRFSAERPKGSFSTLEIQRTEQGDSAMYLCASSFMGQGNNEQFFGPGTRLTVL.